This is a list of T cell receptor beta chains from one sample in a study of cytomegalovirus exposure and HLA in healthy donors. Here immunoSEQ multiplex PCR was the method, and the copy in TCRdb shows in-frame clones only, minus some. This sample's table has some 140,000 clones. Input material: PBMCs. The receptors come from a woman between 40 and 55 years old in good health and CMV-seronegative. Both conserved end residues are part of each CDR3. D genes are given only for firm matches.

-,TRBV29-1,TRBJ1-1,CSVLDTEAFF,TGCAGCGTTCTAGACACTGAAGCTTTCTTT
-,TRBV7-9,TRBJ1-3,CASSLQGTGNTIYF,TGTGCCAGCAGCTTACAGGGGACCGGAAACACCATATATTTT
-,TRBV6-1,TRBJ1-2,CASSEEINRGYTF,TGTGCCAGCAGTGAAGAAATCAACAGAGGCTACACCTTC
TRBD1,TRBV27,TRBJ1-5,CASSPDRVLRSNQPQHF,TGTGCCAGCAGTCCCGACAGGGTTTTGAGGAGCAATCAGCCCCAGCATTTT
-,TRBV7-2,TRBJ2-5,CASSLAHRRGETQYF,TGTGCCAGCAGCTTAGCCCACAGGAGGGGAGAGACCCAGTACTTC
TRBD1,TRBV27,TRBJ1-4,CASRSLRDRERTNEKLFF,TGTGCCAGCAGGAGCCTTAGGGACAGGGAGAGGACTAATGAAAAACTGTTTTTT
-,TRBV9,TRBJ1-1,CASRYREDTEAFF,TGTGCCAGCCGTTACCGGGAAGACACTGAAGCTTTCTTT
TRBD2,TRBV5-1,TRBJ2-5,CASSLGTAGGETQYF,TGCGCCAGCAGCTTGGGAACAGCGGGGGGGGAGACCCAGTACTTC
TRBD1,TRBV7-3,TRBJ1-6,CASSPGQDNSPLHF,TGTGCCAGCAGCCCGGGACAGGATAATTCACCCCTCCACTTT
-,TRBV7-6,TRBJ2-3,CASSLRTDYTDTQYF,TGTGCCAGCAGCCTGCGGACGGACTACACAGATACGCAGTATTTT
-,TRBV19,TRBJ2-7,CASSGPGTYLLQHEQYF,TGTGCCAGTAGTGGGCCCGGGACTTACCTTCTTCAGCACGAGCAGTACTTC
-,TRBV18,TRBJ1-1,CASSPQNTEAFF,TGTGCCAGCTCACCTCAGAACACTGAAGCTTTCTTT
-,TRBV7-3,TRBJ1-6,CASSLGGLGGSYNSPLHF,TGTGCCAGCAGCTTAGGGGGACTAGGGGGCTCCTATAATTCACCCCTCCACTTT
-,TRBV7-2,TRBJ1-2,CASSLLQGAPGYTF,TGTGCCAGCAGCTTGCTGCAGGGCGCCCCTGGCTACACCTTC
-,TRBV5-5,TRBJ1-2,CASSPHGANYGYTF,TGTGCCAGCAGTCCTCACGGGGCTAACTATGGCTACACCTTC
-,TRBV28,TRBJ1-3,CASSFRTTVGNTIYF,TGTGCCAGCAGTTTCAGGACGACAGTTGGAAACACCATATATTTT
TRBD1,TRBV14,TRBJ2-3,CASSRGTGGIAGESQYF,TGTGCCAGCAGCCGGGGGACAGGTGGAATCGCAGGCGAGTCGCAGTATTTT
-,TRBV28,TRBJ2-5,CASSLGGYQETQYF,TGTGCCAGCAGTTTAGGCGGGTACCAAGAGACCCAGTACTTC
-,TRBV15,TRBJ2-7,CATSRDLQNYEQYF,TGTGCCACCAGCAGAGATTTACAGAACTACGAGCAGTACTTC
-,TRBV4-1,TRBJ1-2,CASSATGRSGYTF,TGCGCCAGCAGCGCGACAGGACGTAGTGGCTACACCTTC
-,TRBV25-1,TRBJ1-1,CASQFSEGTEAFF,TGTGCCAGCCAGTTCTCGGAGGGCACTGAAGCTTTCTTT
-,TRBV29-1,TRBJ1-2,CSVEDRDKHGYTF,TGCAGCGTTGAAGATCGAGACAAACACGGCTACACCTTC
-,TRBV19,TRBJ1-5,CASSIREGSQPQHF,TGTGCCAGTAGTATACGGGAGGGGTCTCAGCCCCAGCATTTT
TRBD2,TRBV6-1,TRBJ2-5,CASSDTLAGGQETQYF,TGTGCCAGCAGTGACACTCTAGCGGGGGGGCAAGAGACCCAGTACTTC
-,TRBV11-2,TRBJ1-1,CASRGPGALTEAFF,TGTGCCAGCAGGGGACCAGGGGCCCTCACTGAAGCTTTCTTT
-,TRBV2,TRBJ1-2,CASSRGGAHYYGYTF,TGTGCCAGCAGCCGGGGAGGGGCGCACTACTATGGCTACACCTTC
TRBD1,TRBV9,TRBJ1-1,CASSVGIKGQGYTEAFF,TGTGCCAGCAGCGTAGGGATTAAGGGACAGGGTTACACTGAAGCTTTCTTT
-,TRBV5-1,TRBJ2-2,CASSLGGQHTGELFF,TGCGCCAGCAGCTTGGGGGGGCAGCACACCGGGGAGCTGTTTTTT
TRBD1,TRBV28,TRBJ2-2,CASSRTGGGDRELFF,TGTGCCAGCAGCAGGACAGGGGGAGGCGACCGGGAGCTGTTTTTT
-,TRBV6-5,TRBJ1-1,CATKRSGNTEAFF,TGTGCCACCAAAAGGTCAGGGAACACTGAAGCTTTCTTT
-,TRBV28,TRBJ1-4,CASSPEGPTQATNEKLFF,TGTGCCAGCAGTCCAGAGGGCCCCACCCAGGCAACTAATGAAAAACTGTTTTTT
-,TRBV7-7,TRBJ1-3,CASSSPRSGNTIYF,TGTGCTAGCAGCTCCCCTCGCTCTGGAAACACCATATATTTT
TRBD1,TRBV15,TRBJ2-1,CATSIPGQGLNNEQFF,TGTGCCACCAGTATACCGGGACAGGGTCTGAACAATGAGCAGTTCTTC
TRBD1,TRBV28,TRBJ1-5,CASGTGSQPQHF,TGTGCCAGCGGGACAGGGTCCCAGCCCCAGCATTTT
-,TRBV28,TRBJ1-3,CASGRTASGNTIYF,TGTGCCAGCGGGCGGACAGCCTCTGGAAACACCATATATTTT
TRBD1,TRBV18,TRBJ1-5,CASSPPGTGVNQPQHF,TGTGCCAGCTCACCTCCCGGGACAGGGGTCAATCAGCCCCAGCATTTT
TRBD1,TRBV5-1,TRBJ2-2,CASSLAGTGNTGELFF,TGCGCCAGCAGCTTGGCCGGGACAGGGAACACCGGGGAGCTGTTTTTT
TRBD2,TRBV9,TRBJ2-1,CASSVEGSGGAKVKNEQFF,TGTGCCAGCAGCGTAGAGGGTAGCGGGGGGGCCAAGGTTAAGAATGAGCAGTTCTTC
TRBD1,TRBV10-3,TRBJ2-7,CAISDFRDSHGYEQYF,TGTGCCATCAGTGACTTCCGGGACAGCCACGGCTACGAGCAGTACTTC
TRBD1,TRBV4-3,TRBJ2-6,CASSYQGAGANVLTF,TGCGCCAGCAGCTATCAGGGGGCTGGGGCCAACGTCCTGACTTTC
-,TRBV6-4,TRBJ1-2,CASNLTAYYGYTF,TGTGCCAGCAATTTAACAGCTTACTATGGCTACACCTTC
-,TRBV7-2,TRBJ2-4,CASLGGAKNIQYF,TGTGCCAGCCTCGGAGGAGCCAAAAACATTCAGTACTTC
-,TRBV27,TRBJ1-1,CASSLRRGNTEAFF,TGTGCCAGCAGTTTACGACGGGGGAACACTGAAGCTTTCTTT
TRBD1,TRBV4-3,TRBJ2-3,CASSQGGTGGVSTDTQYF,TGCGCCAGCAGCCAAGGGGGGACAGGGGGGGTTAGCACAGATACGCAGTATTTT
TRBD2,TRBV6-5,TRBJ2-3,CASSGSGTRYF,TGTGCCAGCAGTGGGAGCGGGACGAGGTATTTT
-,TRBV6-5,TRBJ1-2,CASSSSTTYGGDGYTF,TGTGCCAGCAGTTCGTCCACCACTTACGGGGGTGATGGCTACACCTTC
-,TRBV7-3,TRBJ2-7,CASSEAGGSYEQYF,TGTGCCAGCAGCGAGGCCGGGGGCTCCTACGAGCAGTACTTC
-,TRBV5-4,TRBJ1-1,CASSLRQGSTEAFF,TGTGCCAGCAGCCTCCGTCAGGGATCCACTGAAGCTTTCTTT
-,TRBV7-2,TRBJ1-6,CASSLAPSSYNSPLHF,TGTGCCAGCAGCTTAGCCCCGAGCTCCTATAATTCACCCCTCCACTTT
-,TRBV5-6,TRBJ2-2,CASSQLWVEEKSGELFF,TGTGCCAGCAGCCAACTCTGGGTCGAGGAAAAGTCCGGGGAGCTGTTTTTT
-,TRBV7-6,TRBJ2-5,CASSPVGVYETQYF,TGTGCCAGCAGCCCGGTCGGGGTCTACGAGACCCAGTACTTC
-,TRBV7-3,TRBJ1-5,CASSLEGRQPQHF,TGTGCCAGCAGCTTAGAGGGTAGACAGCCCCAGCATTTT
-,TRBV6-5,TRBJ1-3,CASSNRARSGNTIYF,TGTGCCAGCAGTAACAGGGCCCGCTCTGGAAACACCATATATTTT
TRBD2,TRBV9,TRBJ2-7,CASSVGTSGSYEQYF,TGTGCCAGCAGCGTCGGGACTAGCGGCTCCTACGAGCAGTACTTC
-,TRBV6-5,TRBJ1-1,CASSYSGGNTEAFF,TGTGCCAGCAGTTACTCAGGGGGGAACACTGAAGCTTTCTTT
TRBD2,TRBV7-2,TRBJ2-3,CASSRSGGGRDTQYF,TGTGCCAGCAGCCGGAGCGGGGGGGGCAGAGATACGCAGTATTTT
TRBD1,TRBV5-1,TRBJ1-2,CASSSEGQGAKGYTF,TGCGCCAGCAGCTCGGAGGGACAGGGGGCGAAGGGCTACACCTTC
TRBD2,TRBV27,TRBJ2-3,CASTKPGLAGAVTDTQYF,TGTGCCAGCACCAAACCCGGACTAGCGGGGGCAGTCACAGATACGCAGTATTTT
TRBD2,TRBV27,TRBJ2-3,CASSFSGGFTDTQYF,TGTGCCAGCAGTTTCAGCGGGGGGTTCACAGATACGCAGTATTTT